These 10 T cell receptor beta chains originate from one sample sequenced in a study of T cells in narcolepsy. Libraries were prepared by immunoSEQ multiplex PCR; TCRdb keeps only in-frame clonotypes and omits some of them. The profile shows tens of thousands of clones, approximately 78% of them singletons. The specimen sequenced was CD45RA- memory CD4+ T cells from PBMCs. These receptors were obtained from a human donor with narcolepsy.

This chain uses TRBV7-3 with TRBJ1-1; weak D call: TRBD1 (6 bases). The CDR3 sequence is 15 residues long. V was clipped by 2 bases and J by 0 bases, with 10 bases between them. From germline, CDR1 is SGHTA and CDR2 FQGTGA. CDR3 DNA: TGTGCCAGCAGCTTAGGACAGAGACTGAACACTGAAGCTTTCTTT. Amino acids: CASSLGQRLNTEAFF.

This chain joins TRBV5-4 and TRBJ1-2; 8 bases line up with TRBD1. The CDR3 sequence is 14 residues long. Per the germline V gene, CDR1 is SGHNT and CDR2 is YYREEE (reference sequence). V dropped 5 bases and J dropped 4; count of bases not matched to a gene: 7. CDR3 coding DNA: TGTGCCAGCAGAGGGGACAGGAACTCCTATGGCTACACCTTC. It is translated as CASRGDRNSYGYTF. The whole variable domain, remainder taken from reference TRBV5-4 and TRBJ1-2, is ETGVTQSPTHLIKTRGQQVTLRCSSQSGHNTVSWYQQALGQGPQFIFQYYREEENGRGNFPPRFSGLQFPNYSSELNVNALELDDSALYLCASRGDRNSYGYTFGSGTRLTVV.

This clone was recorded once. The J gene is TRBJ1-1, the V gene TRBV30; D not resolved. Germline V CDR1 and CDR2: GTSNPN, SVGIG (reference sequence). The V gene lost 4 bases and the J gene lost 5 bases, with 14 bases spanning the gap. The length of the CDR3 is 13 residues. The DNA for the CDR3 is TGTGCCTGGAATTTCGGGCCGGGGACTGAAGCTTTCTTT. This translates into CAWNFGPGTEAFF.

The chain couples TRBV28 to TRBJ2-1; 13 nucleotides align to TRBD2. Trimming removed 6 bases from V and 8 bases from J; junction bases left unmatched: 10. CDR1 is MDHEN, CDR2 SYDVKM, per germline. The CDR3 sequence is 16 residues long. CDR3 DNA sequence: TGTGCCAGCAGCATAGGACTAGCGGGAGTTGGGGATGAGCAGTTCTTC. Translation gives CASSIGLAGVGDEQFF.

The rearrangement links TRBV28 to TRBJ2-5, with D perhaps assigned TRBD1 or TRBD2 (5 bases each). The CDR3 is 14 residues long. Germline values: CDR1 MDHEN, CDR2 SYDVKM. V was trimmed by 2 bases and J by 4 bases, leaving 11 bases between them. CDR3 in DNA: TGTGCCAGCAGTTTAGTGGGGGTCGGAGAGACCCAGTACTTC. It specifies CASSLVGVGETQYF.

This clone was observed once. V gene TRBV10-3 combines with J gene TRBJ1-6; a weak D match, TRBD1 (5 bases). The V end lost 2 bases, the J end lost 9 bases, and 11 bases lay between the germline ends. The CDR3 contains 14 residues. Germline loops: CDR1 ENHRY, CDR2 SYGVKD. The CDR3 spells CAISERGSTSPLHF. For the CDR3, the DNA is TGTGCCATCAGTGAGCGGGGGTCTACTTCACCCCTCCACTTT.

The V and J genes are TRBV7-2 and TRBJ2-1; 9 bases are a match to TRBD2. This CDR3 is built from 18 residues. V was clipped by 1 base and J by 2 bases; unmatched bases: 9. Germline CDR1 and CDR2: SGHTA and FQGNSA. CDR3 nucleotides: TGTGCCAGCAGCTTAGGACGTGGAGCGGGGGGAACCTACAATGAGCAGTTCTTC. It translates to CASSLGRGAGGTYNEQFF.

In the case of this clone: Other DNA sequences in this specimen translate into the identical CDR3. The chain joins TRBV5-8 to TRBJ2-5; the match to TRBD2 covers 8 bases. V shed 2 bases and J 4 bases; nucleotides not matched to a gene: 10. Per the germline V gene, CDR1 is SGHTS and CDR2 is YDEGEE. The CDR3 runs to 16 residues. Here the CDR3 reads CASSLRAGDPRETQYF. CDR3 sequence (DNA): TGTGCCAGCAGCTTAAGAGCGGGGGACCCGCGAGAGACCCAGTACTTC.

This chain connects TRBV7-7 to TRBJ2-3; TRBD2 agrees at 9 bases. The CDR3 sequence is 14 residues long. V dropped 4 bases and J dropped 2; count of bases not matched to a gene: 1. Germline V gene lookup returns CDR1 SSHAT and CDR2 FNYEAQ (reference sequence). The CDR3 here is CASSSSGTTDTQYF. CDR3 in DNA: TGTGCCAGCAGCTCTAGCGGGACCACAGATACGCAGTATTTT.

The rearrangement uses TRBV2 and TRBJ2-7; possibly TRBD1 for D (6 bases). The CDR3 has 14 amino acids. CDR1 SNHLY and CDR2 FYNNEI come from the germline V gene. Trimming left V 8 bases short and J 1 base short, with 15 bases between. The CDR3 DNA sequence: TGTGCCAGCGGCAGGGGCCGACGTTCCTACGAGCAGTACTTC. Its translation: CASGRGRRSYEQYF. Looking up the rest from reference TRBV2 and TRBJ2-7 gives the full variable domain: EPEVTQTPSHQVTQMGQEVILRCVPISNHLYFYWYRQILGQKVEFLVSFYNNEISEKSEIFDDQFSVERPDGSNFTLKIRSTKLEDSAMYFCASGRGRRSYEQYFGPGTRLTVT.